The next 9 T cell receptor beta chains were all read from a single sample in a study of T cell responses to AZD1222 COVID-19 vaccine. Sequencing was performed with immunoSEQ multiplex PCR; in TCRdb, only in-frame clones are kept and a portion is missing. Altogether 100,000 or so clones are present, around 94% being singletons, with the ten largest covering 2.2%. Sequences were derived from peripheral blood, sampled on day 0 of AZD1222 vaccination. These receptors were obtained from an adult in good health.

In this sample, this clone turned up once. V usage is TRBV28 and J usage is TRBJ1-6; D is unclear. V was clipped by 3 bases and J by 7 bases, with 7 bases between them. The CDR3 covers 13 residues. Germline lookup yields CDR1 MDHEN and CDR2 SYDVKM. The DNA of the CDR3 is TGTGCCAGCAGTTTGGACGGAAATTCACCCCTCCACTTT. It codes for CASSLDGNSPLHF.

This sequence joins TRBV25-1 and TRBJ1-3; 8 bases fit TRBD1. The CDR3 length is 15 residues. The junction had 4 bases not matched to a gene; V was cut back by 6 bases and J by 0 bases. Germline-derived CDR1 and CDR2 are MGHDK and SYGVNS. In DNA, the CDR3 is TGTGCCAGCAGCGCAACAGGGGGCTCTGGAAACACCATATATTTT. Amino acids: CASSATGGSGNTIYF.

The V and J genes are TRBV6-1 and TRBJ2-7; 10 bases agree with TRBD1. The CDR3 has 15 amino acids. With 1 base clipped from V and 4 bases from J, the junction kept 4 bases outside the gene matches. CDR1 and CDR2 (germline): MNHNS, SASEGT. Here the CDR3 reads CASSEGQGAMYEQYF. CDR3 nucleotides: TGTGCCAGCAGTGAAGGACAGGGGGCGATGTACGAGCAGTACTTC.

V usage is TRBV7-3 and J usage is TRBJ1-1; possible D gene TRBD1, 5 bases. V gave up 5 bases and J gave up 5 bases, with 12 bases separating them. This CDR3 comprises 13 residues. Per germline, CDR1 SGHTA and CDR2 FQGTGA. The CDR3 region is CASSPGGITEAFF. CDR3 sequence (DNA): TGTGCCAGCAGCCCCGGGGGGATAACTGAAGCTTTCTTT.

The chain links TRBV28 to TRBJ2-1, with 11 bases matching TRBD2. The junction had 6 bases not matched to a gene; V was cut back by 5 bases and J by 3 bases. The CDR3 runs to 16 residues. In germline, CDR1 is MDHEN, CDR2 SYDVKM. For the CDR3, the DNA is TGTGCCAGCAGTACTTCCGGGACTAGCGGCTACAATGAGCAGTTCTTC. The encoded protein is CASSTSGTSGYNEQFF.

The V gene is TRBV6-5, the J gene TRBJ2-7; a possible D gene is TRBD2 (5 bases). The V end was cut by 2 bases, the J end by 2 bases, with 7 bases between. CDR1 MNHEY and CDR2 SVGAGI come from the germline V gene. The CDR3 length is 13 residues. The CDR3 region is CASSYGLTYEQYF. The CDR3 DNA sequence: TGTGCCAGCAGTTACGGACTCACCTACGAGCAGTACTTC.

The V gene is TRBV7-2, the J gene TRBJ1-1, with D possibly TRBD1 on 6 matching bases. Trimming took off 0 bases at V and 0 bases at J, with 11 bases between the two ends. The CDR3 totals 16 residues. CDR1 and CDR2 (germline): SGHTA, FQGNSA. The CDR3 DNA reads TGTGCCAGCAGCTTAGCCCCGGACAGATTGAACACTGAAGCTTTCTTT. This sequence encodes CASSLAPDRLNTEAFF. The full variable domain, rest sourced from reference TRBV7-2 and TRBJ1-1, is GAGVSQSPSNKVTEKGKDVELRCDPISGHTALYWYRQSLGQGLEFLIYFQGNSAPDKSGLPSDRFSAERTGGSVSTLTIQRTQQEDSAVYLCASSLAPDRLNTEAFFGQGTRLTVV.

This chain joins TRBV5-5 and TRBJ1-1, with TRBD1 as a possible D gene (6 bases). V was shortened by 7 bases and J by 1 base, with 14 bases between the two germline ends. CDR1 and CDR2 (germline): SGHKS, YYEKEE (reference sequence). The CDR3 consists of 14 residues. The CDR3 DNA reads TGTGCCAGCCGGATCAGGGGCTCGAACACTGAAGCTTTCTTT. Residues: CASRIRGSNTEAFF.

This chain joins TRBV6-1 and TRBJ1-2, with D unresolved. The germline gives CDR1 MNHNS, CDR2 SASEGT. The CDR3 length is 14 residues. V was clipped by 3 bases and J by 4 bases, with 12 bases between them. The chain's CDR3 is CASSESLSRYGYTF. CDR3 DNA sequence: TGTGCCAGCAGTGAGTCTCTCTCCCGCTATGGCTACACCTTC.